The clone carrying this TCR beta chain showed up just a few times. These data belong to a study of regulatory T cells in long-lasting Graves disease. This CDR3 is built from 17 residues. V dropped 5 bases and J dropped 2 bases, with 22 bases sitting between them. Libraries of TCR beta came from iRepertoire HTBI primers plus Arm-PCR of CDR3 regions. In TCRdb, the multiplex PCR reads were re-called with MiXCR into one record per CDR3 protein. Of about 430,000 distinct CDR3 sequences in the sample, approximately 16% were seen once. Time point given: newly diagnosed GD, antithyroid drugs for less than 3 months. Isolated PBMC RNA provided the starting material for the TCR library. Separately, the same data were catalogued under a study of T cells in Graves' hyperthyroidism and ophthalmopathy. Per that study: Classification by a 13 V-J model distinguished ophthalmopathy from stable hyperthyroidism.

The receptor's source is a woman in her thirties or forties with Graves disease. This chain links TRBV12-3 or TRBV12-4 with TRBJ2-7, with D maybe TRBD2 (6 bases). This specimen was peripheral blood mononuclear cells (PBMCs), taken at new diagnosis, from a patient treated with antithyroid drugs. The CDR3 sequence: CASSPTLVPGLPYEQYF. The CDR3 DNA follows: TGTGCCAGCAGTCCGACGTTAGTCCCGGGACTCCCCTACGAGCAGTACTTC.